The 9 T cell receptor beta chains presented below share a single source sample, sequenced in a study of blood T cell repertoires in COVID-19. Method: immunoSEQ multiplex PCR; TCRdb's copy keeps in-frame clones and lacks some. The sample yields some 100,000 clones, around nine tenths seen once. Input material: peripheral blood. These receptors were obtained from a man aged 50 to 59 with acute or convalescent COVID-19.

The V call is TRBV4-1, the J call TRBJ2-1, with 9 bases identical to TRBD2. Germline V gene lookup returns CDR1 MGHRA and CDR2 YSYEKL. V gave up 2 bases and J gave up 3 bases; unmatched junction bases: 20. The CDR3 runs to 21 residues. Here the CDR3 reads CASSQPLGLAGLSIDYNEQFF. CDR3 sequence (DNA): TGCGCCAGCAGCCAACCACTAGGGCTAGCGGGACTCTCTATAGACTACAATGAGCAGTTCTTC.

The chain is built from TRBV27 and TRBJ2-7, with 9 nucleotides matching TRBD2. The CDR3 is 18 amino acids. V was clipped by 3 bases and J by 1 base; unmatched bases: 13. Germline values: CDR1 MNHEY, CDR2 SMNVEV (reference sequence). The CDR3 sequence is CASSFRRLLAGVSYEQYF. Here the CDR3 DNA reads TGTGCCAGCAGTTTCCGCCGTTTACTAGCGGGTGTGTCCTACGAGCAGTACTTC.

This clone was recorded only once. The chain joins TRBV29-1 to TRBJ2-5; tentatively, D is TRBD1 (5 bases). This CDR3 is 13 amino acids long. V was trimmed by 0 bases and J by 5 bases, leaving 10 bases between them. Germline V gives CDR1 SQVTM, CDR2 ANQGSEA. CDR3 bases: TGCAGCGTTGAAGATCTTCCAGGGGAGACCCAGTACTTC. Encoded protein: CSVEDLPGETQYF.

V is TRBV4-2 and J is TRBJ2-3; a weak D match, TRBD2 (7 bases). The V gene lost 3 bases and the J gene lost 2 bases, with 18 bases spanning the gap. Looked up from germline, CDR1 is LGHNA and CDR2 is YNFKEQ. The CDR3 is made up of 17 amino acids. CDR3 sequence reads: CASSQEKGGGHTDTQYF. CDR3 bases: TGTGCCAGCAGCCAGGAGAAAGGGGGGGGACACACAGATACGCAGTATTTT.

The chain combines TRBV19 with TRBJ2-1; D call uncertain. V was pared by 7 bases and J by 4 bases, with 11 bases between. The germline gives CDR1 LNHDA, CDR2 SQIVND (reference sequence). The CDR3 covers 13 residues. Written as DNA, the CDR3 is TGTGCCAGTACCCCAGTCGGGTACAATGAGCAGTTCTTC. Its protein product is CASTPVGYNEQFF.

This chain connects TRBV20-1 to TRBJ1-4; no clear D gene. The CDR3 covers 12 residues. V lost 3 bases, J lost 10 bases, and 12 bases lay in between. Germline V gene sequence: CDR1 DFQATT, CDR2 SNEGSKA (reference sequence). The CDR3 region has the DNA TGCAGTGCTAGTTTTGAGGGTCTAAAACTGTTTTTT. Its protein product is CSASFEGLKLFF.

The rearrangement uses TRBV7-9 and TRBJ2-1, with 9 positions matching TRBD2. Germline lookup yields CDR1 SEHNR and CDR2 FQNEAQ (reference sequence). V lost 5 bases to trimming and J lost 5 bases; unmatched junction nucleotides: 7. This CDR3 comprises 15 residues. For the CDR3, the DNA is TGTGCCAGCAGCCCACGAGCGGGAGGTAACAATGAGCAGTTCTTC. It codes for CASSPRAGGNNEQFF.

This clone has only a few counts. This chain uses TRBV6-1 with TRBJ1-1, with D maybe TRBD1 (5 bases). Germline lookup yields CDR1 MNHNS and CDR2 SASEGT. The V end lost 0 bases, the J end lost 9 bases, and 17 bases lay between the germline ends. The CDR3 is made up of 15 amino acids. The CDR3 sequence: CASSEAILGQGKAFF. In DNA form, the CDR3 reads TGTGCCAGCAGTGAAGCGATCTTGGGGCAGGGCAAAGCTTTCTTT.

This clone was seen just once. The rearrangement joins TRBV19 to TRBJ1-2; no reliable D call. Germline CDR1 and CDR2: LNHDA and SQIVND (reference sequence). Trimming took 5 bases from V and 6 from J, leaving 10 bases between them. This CDR3 is 12 amino acids long. Written as DNA, the CDR3 is TGTGCCAGTAGTGCGGTCGGGGATGGCTACACCTTC. Translating gives CASSAVGDGYTF.